The entry below gives a single TCR beta chain sequence along with its context. The record originates from a study of blood T cell repertoires in COVID-19. Study background: From the United States, Italy and Spain came samples of acute and convalescent COVID-19. PBMCs, B-cell-depleted T cells, or T cells were the source of the cDNA or gDNA that made up the material.

The table came from immunoSEQ multiplex PCR; TCRdb's copy has only in-frame clones and leaves some out. Of approximately 250,000 clones listed, 80% to 95% were seen once; the top ten hold around 2.8%. Material: PBMCs or T cells enriched from blood (not recorded which). This clonotype was obtained from a man in his forties who had been exposed to COVID-19.

CDR3 nucleotide sequence: TGCAGCGTTGAGGACACGTACAATGAGCAGTTCTTC. The encoded protein is CSVEDTYNEQFF. The rearrangement joins TRBV29-1 to TRBJ2-1, with D maybe TRBD1 (5 bases). The CDR3 runs to 12 residues. The germline V and J ends were trimmed by 3 bases and 4 bases, with 7 bases remaining between them. The germline CDR1 and CDR2 sequences are SQVTM and ANQGSEA.